This T cell receptor (beta chain) stems from a study of blood T cells in healthy people across ages. CDR1 and CDR2 (germline): LNHNV, YYDKDF (reference sequence). Losses at the gene ends were 3 bases for V and 3 bases for J; bases not matched to a gene: 2. The CDR3 length is 15 residues. Together with a sample-barcoded 5' primer, a J-beta primer mix was included in a second PCR lasting roughly 6 to 12 cycles. TCRdb re-analysed the 5' RACE reads in MiXCR, keeping a single row per CDR3 protein. The sample includes more than 1,000,000 distinct CDR3 sequences, 20% to 25% of them seen just once. These data were also reused for a study on T cells of mothers and their children.

The chain combines TRBV15 with TRBJ2-1; 10 bases are a match to TRBD2. Sequencing was performed on blood. The TCR originated in a girl aged 2-10 years in good health. Here the CDR3 reads CATSSGLADYNEQFF. CDR3 DNA: TGTGCCACCAGCAGCGGACTAGCGGACTACAATGAGCAGTTCTTC.